The 25 T cell receptor beta chains reported below all come from one sample, sequenced in a study of blood T cell repertoires in COVID-19. Clones were sequenced by immunoSEQ multiplex PCR, and TCRdb holds only the in-frame ones, with some missing. The profile covers around 250,000 clones, with around nine tenths appearing a single time and around 1.7% taken by the ten largest. The specimen sequenced was peripheral blood. The origin of the receptors is a woman in her sixties who had recovered from COVID-19.

This chain uses TRBV5-4 with TRBJ2-3; maybe TRBD2 (6 bases). Looked up from germline, CDR1 is SGHNT and CDR2 is YYREEE (reference sequence). The V end lost 9 bases, the J end lost 4 bases, and 15 bases lay between the germline ends. This CDR3 has 13 residues. The CDR3 nucleotides are TGTGCCAACCCCTTGGGCGGGGCAGATACGCAGTATTTT. Translated: CANPLGGADTQYF.

In this sample, this clone turned up many times. V usage is TRBV5-5 and J usage is TRBJ2-7; possible D gene TRBD2, 5 bases. Germline V gene sequence: CDR1 SGHKS, CDR2 YYEKEE (reference sequence). The CDR3 has 15 amino acids. Trimming took off 1 base at V and 4 bases at J, with 15 bases between the two ends. CDR3 in DNA: TGTGCCAGCAGCTTGAACCCTAGCACCCAATACGAGCAGTACTTC. Its translation: CASSLNPSTQYEQYF.

This clone has a single count. This chain uses TRBV19 with TRBJ1-2, with D hard to call. Germline lookup yields CDR1 LNHDA and CDR2 SQIVND (reference sequence). This CDR3 is built from 14 residues. The V gene lost 1 base and the J gene lost 4 bases, with 10 bases spanning the gap. The CDR3 sequence: CASSIGGALYGYTF. The CDR3 nucleotides are TGTGCCAGTAGTATAGGAGGTGCACTCTATGGCTACACCTTC.

This chain connects TRBV7-2 to TRBJ1-5, with 10 bases fitting TRBD1. From germline, CDR1 is SGHTA and CDR2 FQGNSA. V shed 1 base and J 6 bases; nucleotides not matched to a gene: 3. The CDR3 is made up of 15 amino acids. CDR3 residues: CASSLGTGGGQPQHF. CDR3 bases: TGTGCCAGCAGCTTAGGGACAGGGGGAGGTCAGCCCCAGCATTTT. The full variable domain, completed using reference TRBV7-2 and TRBJ1-5, is GAGVSQSPSNKVTEKGKDVELRCDPISGHTALYWYRQSLGQGLEFLIYFQGNSAPDKSGLPSDRFSAERTGGSVSTLTIQRTQQEDSAVYLCASSLGTGGGQPQHFGDGTRLSIL.

This clone has only a few counts. J is TRBJ2-1 and V is TRBV2, with unresolved D. Germline lookup yields CDR1 SNHLY and CDR2 FYNNEI. Trimming took 3 bases from V and 4 from J, leaving 10 bases between them. The CDR3 is 14 amino acids. CDR3 amino acids: CASSEQAEYNEQFF. In DNA form, the CDR3 reads TGTGCCAGCAGTGAGCAGGCTGAATACAATGAGCAGTTCTTC.

Note on this clone: Other DNA sequences in this sample translate to the same CDR3. V gene TRBV9 combines with J gene TRBJ2-7; 7 bases map to TRBD1. V gave up 0 bases and J gave up 2 bases; unmatched junction bases: 2. The CDR3 covers 14 residues. CDR1 is SGDLS and CDR2 is YYNGEE in the germline V gene. This chain's CDR3 is CASSVGQGAYEQYF. CDR3 nucleotide sequence: TGTGCCAGCAGCGTAGGACAGGGAGCCTACGAGCAGTACTTC.

J is TRBJ1-6 and V is TRBV3-1 (or the pseudogene TRBV3-2); 9 bases line up with TRBD1. From germline, CDR1 is LGHDT and CDR2 YNNKEL (reference sequence). V dropped 4 bases and J dropped 9; count of bases not matched to a gene: 7. The CDR3 loop spans 15 amino acids. The CDR3: CASSLLMDRGSPLHF. The CDR3 DNA follows: TGTGCCAGCAGCCTTCTTATGGACAGGGGTTCACCCCTCCACTTT.

The J gene is TRBJ1-2, the V gene TRBV5-6; D gene unclear. This CDR3 is 14 amino acids long. V lost 2 bases, J lost 1 base, and 9 bases lay in between. Germline assignment: CDR1 SGHDT and CDR2 YYEEEE. CDR3 in amino acids: CASSLVSVNYGYTF. The CDR3 bases are TGTGCCAGCAGCTTAGTCAGCGTTAACTATGGCTACACCTTC.

The rearrangement joins TRBV19 to TRBJ2-1; 8 bases are shared with TRBD1. V lost 8 bases and J lost 7; bases outside the gene matches: 7. CDR3 length: 13 residues. CDR1 is LNHDA, CDR2 SQIVND, per germline (reference sequence). CDR3 protein: CASEDRVKNEQFF. The CDR3 DNA sequence: TGTGCCAGTGAGGACAGGGTCAAGAATGAGCAGTTCTTC.

This clone was detected once. The chain is built from TRBV29-1 and TRBJ1-1, with D possibly matching TRBD1 (5 bases). Germline V gene sequence: CDR1 SQVTM, CDR2 ANQGSEA. This CDR3 has 13 residues. The V end was cut by 6 bases, the J end by 3 bases, with 14 bases between. DNA for the CDR3: TGCAGCGTGCCGACAGCCCCAGACACTGAAGCTTTCTTT. It is translated as CSVPTAPDTEAFF.

The chain carries TRBV25-1 and TRBJ2-7; TRBD1 is a possible D gene (6 bases). The CDR3 runs 13 residues. V lost 2 bases, J lost 5 bases, and 10 bases lay in between. Germline V gene data show CDR1 as MGHDK and CDR2 as SYGVNS. The CDR3 loop is CASSEQGIDEQYF. CDR3 coding DNA: TGTGCCAGCAGTGAACAGGGGATCGACGAGCAGTACTTC.

The J gene is TRBJ1-2, the V gene TRBV19; unclear D gene. The CDR3 runs to 11 residues. Germline V gene lookup returns CDR1 LNHDA and CDR2 SQIVND (reference sequence). V lost 6 bases to trimming and J lost 4 bases, with 6 bases between them. In nucleotides, the CDR3 is TGTGCCAGTAGCCCCGGCTATGGCTACACCTTC. The encoded protein is CASSPGYGYTF.

The V gene is TRBV7-2, the J gene TRBJ2-2; 7 nucleotides agree with TRBD1. V shed 5 bases and J 4 bases; nucleotides not matched to a gene: 10. This CDR3 contains 16 residues. Germline V gene sequence: CDR1 SGHTA, CDR2 FQGNSA. The CDR3 DNA sequence: TGTGCCAGCAGCCAGGCAGGGGGTTACGCCACCGGGGAGCTGTTTTTT. Protein sequence: CASSQAGGYATGELFF.

The chain links TRBV18 to TRBJ1-6, with a weak D call TRBD1 (5 bases). Germline CDR1 reads KGHSH; CDR2 reads LQKENI. Trimming cost V 0 bases and J 11 bases, with 8 bases left between them. The CDR3 covers 13 residues. The CDR3 spells CASSPPTGPPLHF. In nucleotides, the CDR3 is TGTGCCAGCTCACCACCTACAGGACCACCCCTCCACTTT.

The chain couples TRBV3-1 (or the pseudogene TRBV3-2) to TRBJ2-3; 9 bases align to TRBD2. After removal of 4 bases from V and 2 bases from J, the junction contained 7 bases not matched to a gene. The germline V gene encodes CDR1 LGHDT and CDR2 YNNKEL (reference sequence). The CDR3 sequence is 16 residues long. CDR3 nucleotides: TGTGCCAGCAGCCGGAGAAGCGGGGGGTACACAGATACGCAGTATTTT. Translation gives CASSRRSGGYTDTQYF.

The chain has TRBV28 and TRBJ2-1; D is unresolved. CDR1 MDHEN and CDR2 SYDVKM come from the germline V gene. The CDR3 contains 14 residues. Trimming removed 6 bases from V and 0 bases from J, with 9 bases in between. The CDR3 nucleotides read TGTGCCAGCAGACAAGAAAGCTCCTACAATGAGCAGTTCTTC. This sequence encodes CASRQESSYNEQFF.

CDR3 sequence: CSVHTPGAYEQYF. For the CDR3, the DNA is TGCAGCGTTCACACCCCGGGGGCCTACGAGCAGTACTTC. The V call is TRBV29-1, the J call TRBJ2-7, with a tentative D call TRBD2 (6 bases). CDR3 length: 13 amino acids. V shed 5 bases and J shed 2 bases, with 13 bases lying between them. The V gene's germline CDR1 is SQVTM and CDR2 ANQGSEA.

The gene calls are TRBV28 and TRBJ2-7; D is possibly TRBD2 (5 bases). Trimming took off 2 bases at V and 5 bases at J, with 10 bases between the two ends. The V gene's germline CDR1 is MDHEN and CDR2 SYDVKM. CDR3 length equals 13 residues. CDR3 bases: TGTGCCAGCAGTTTAGAGGAGGCCCACGAGCAGTACTTC. Its translation: CASSLEEAHEQYF.

The V gene is TRBV10-3, the J gene TRBJ1-3; D gene ambiguous. Germline CDR1 reads ENHRY; CDR2 reads SYGVKD. This CDR3 has 14 residues. Trimming removed 7 bases at V and 1 base at J, with 11 bases between. CDR3 region: CAIIQRLSGNTIYF. The CDR3 bases are TGTGCCATCATACAGAGATTGTCTGGAAACACCATATATTTT.

The chain couples TRBV5-4 to TRBJ2-5; the D gene is possibly TRBD1 (6 bases). Trimming pared 0 bases from V and 5 bases from J, leaving 11 bases between. This CDR3 spans 14 amino acids. The germline gives CDR1 SGHNT, CDR2 YYREEE (reference sequence). The CDR3 reads CASSLDRGWETQYF. The DNA of the CDR3 is TGTGCCAGCAGCTTGGATAGGGGGTGGGAGACCCAGTACTTC.

The rearrangement uses TRBV5-8 and TRBJ1-2; tentatively, D is TRBD1 (6 bases). This CDR3 spans 16 amino acids. Trimming cost V 0 bases and J 4 bases, with 16 bases left between them. Germline V gene lookup returns CDR1 SGHTS and CDR2 YDEGEE. In DNA, the CDR3 is TGTGCCAGCAGCTTGGCGACCCAGGGGAAGCGCTATGGCTACACCTTC. The encoded protein is CASSLATQGKRYGYTF.

The gene calls are TRBV27 and TRBJ1-2, with D maybe TRBD1 (6 bases). The CDR3 is 14 amino acids. V gave up 4 bases and J gave up 8 bases, with 17 bases separating them. CDR1 MNHEY and CDR2 SMNVEV come from the germline V gene (reference sequence). CDR3 region: CASSSWDTRRGYTF. In nucleotides, the CDR3 is TGTGCCAGCAGTTCCTGGGACACCCGGCGGGGCTACACCTTC.

The chain joins TRBV5-1 to TRBJ2-7, with 9 bases fitting TRBD1. Per the germline V gene, CDR1 is SGHRS and CDR2 is YFSETQ. After removal of 0 bases from V and 4 bases from J, the junction contained 5 bases not matched to a gene. This CDR3 is 15 amino acids long. The CDR3 DNA sequence: TGCGCCAGCAGCTTGGGGACAGGGGTGACATACGAGCAGTACTTC. This codes for CASSLGTGVTYEQYF.

This clone appeared a few times. V is TRBV6-5 and J is TRBJ1-6; D not resolved. CDR3 size: 16 residues. Germline-derived CDR1 and CDR2 are MNHEY and SVGAGI. Trimming pared 4 bases from V and 6 bases from J, leaving 16 bases between. The CDR3 loop reads CASSSPPRRGNSPLHF. The DNA for the CDR3 is TGTGCCAGCAGTTCACCCCCGAGGCGGGGTAATTCACCCCTCCACTTT.

The V call is TRBV14, the J call TRBJ2-5; 10 nucleotides agree with TRBD1. Germline loops: CDR1 SGHDN, CDR2 FVKESK. V was pared by 3 bases and J by 3 bases, with 13 bases of the junction left unmatched. This CDR3 region has 18 residues. CDR3 DNA: TGTGCCAGCAGCCAGAAAGATCGGAGGGACAGGGGAAAAGAGACCCAGTACTTC. Its protein product is CASSQKDRRDRGKETQYF.